Listed below are T cell receptor beta chains from one sample, sequenced in a study of cytomegalovirus exposure and HLA in healthy donors. The table came from immunoSEQ multiplex PCR; TCRdb's copy has only in-frame clones and leaves some out. This table holds around 130,000 clones, approximately 71% found once. Sequencing used PBMCs. The receptor set was obtained from a woman in her fifties or sixties in good health and CMV-seronegative. The CDR3 runs from the conserved cysteine through the conserved F or W. The D gene is left open where the match is weak. The size entry is marked missing in some rows and otherwise reads once, few, many or a size class.

clone_size | j_call | v_call | d_call | cdr3_nt | cdr3_aa
- | TRBJ1-1 | TRBV7-3 | TRBD1 | TGTGCCAGCAGCCCCGGGACAGGGTTAAACACTGAAGCTTTCTTT | CASSPGTGLNTEAFF
- | TRBJ2-1 | TRBV18 | TRBD2 | TGTGCCAGCTCACAACTAGCGGTGGGTGAGCAGTTCTTC | CASSQLAVGEQFF
- | TRBJ2-7 | TRBV5-3 | TRBD1 | TGTGCCAGAAGCTTGGCCTCAGGGGGCAAACTTCGGGAGTTCGTCTACGAGCAGTACTTC | CARSLASGGKLREFVYEQYF
few | TRBJ1-1 | TRBV5-1 | - | TGCGCCAGCACGTATTCGGGGAACACTGAAGCTTTCTTT | CASTYSGNTEAFF
- | TRBJ2-7 | TRBV28 | TRBD2 | TGTGCCAGCAGAACCGGGACTAGTAGGGGAGAGCAGTACTTC | CASRTGTSRGEQYF
- | TRBJ1-4 | TRBV28 | - | TGTGCCAGCACCCCGGTCGGGGCGCGGGGTGAAAAACTGTTTTTT | CASTPVGARGEKLFF
once | TRBJ2-2 | TRBV19 | - | TGTGCCAGTAACTTACCCGACACCGGGGAGCTGTTTTTT | CASNLPDTGELFF
- | TRBJ1-2 | TRBV19 | - | TGTGCCAGTAGTATCCATGACGGCGGGCAGAATGGTTACACCTTC | CASSIHDGGQNGYTF
- | TRBJ2-3 | TRBV11-3 | TRBD1 | TGTGCCAGCAGCCAACGGACAGGGGGAAGGACAGATACGCAGTATTTT | CASSQRTGGRTDTQYF
- | TRBJ1-5 | TRBV6-5 | TRBD1 | TGTGCCAGCAGTTATGGGACAGGGAATAATCAGCCCCAGCATTTT | CASSYGTGNNQPQHF
- | TRBJ2-7 | TRBV28 | - | TGTGCCAGTCGACAGAAAACCTACGAGCAGTACTTC | CASRQKTYEQYF
once | TRBJ2-1 | TRBV2 | - | TGTGCCAGCACTTTCGGAGGGTCAGGGCCCCAGTTCTTC | CASTFGGSGPQFF
- | TRBJ2-1 | TRBV5-4 | TRBD2 | TGTGCCAGCAGCTTGGCGGGGGGGCTTGTCAATGAGCAGTTCTTC | CASSLAGGLVNEQFF
- | TRBJ2-7 | TRBV6-1 | TRBD1 | TGTGCCAGCGACAGGGCCGGCTACGAGCAGTACTTC | CASDRAGYEQYF
once | TRBJ2-1 | TRBV11-2 | TRBD1 | TGTGCCAGCAGCTTAGATACCGGGACAGTCAATGAGCAGTTCTTC | CASSLDTGTVNEQFF
- | TRBJ2-7 | TRBV4-1 | TRBD2 | TGCGCCAGCAGCCAAGGTTCAGCGGGGGTCCCTTACGAGCAGTACTTC | CASSQGSAGVPYEQYF
- | TRBJ2-3 | TRBV6-1 | TRBD1 | TGTGCCAGCAGTGAACTACTGGGGACAGGCGAAATTACAGATACGCAGTATTTT | CASSELLGTGEITDTQYF
- | TRBJ2-7 | TRBV19 | TRBD2 | TGTGCCAGTAGTGGACGACTAGCGGTCGGATACGAGCAGTACTTC | CASSGRLAVGYEQYF
- | TRBJ2-1 | TRBV18 | TRBD2 | TGTGCCAGCTCACGAGCGGGAGTCTCCTACAATGAGCAGTTCTTC | CASSRAGVSYNEQFF
- | TRBJ1-3 | TRBV5-1 | - | TGCGCCAGCAGCGCCCGCCACAGCGGGGACACCATATATTTT | CASSARHSGDTIYF
- | TRBJ2-3 | TRBV2 | TRBD1 | TGTGCCAGCAGACCCGGGACAGGGGAAAATACGCAGTATTTT | CASRPGTGENTQYF
- | TRBJ2-1 | TRBV27 | - | TGTGCCAGCAGTTGGGGACTTCAGGGTGAGCAGTTCTTC | CASSWGLQGEQFF
- | TRBJ2-2 | TRBV6-5 | - | TGTGCCAGCAGTTTAGTCCGTGCGAACACCGGGGAGCTGTTTTTT | CASSLVRANTGELFF
- | TRBJ2-7 | TRBV13 | - | TGTGCCAGCAGCTTAGGTCAGGGCTACGAGCAGTACTTC | CASSLGQGYEQYF
- | TRBJ2-1 | TRBV7-3 | TRBD2 | TGTGCCAGCAGCCTTATAGCGGGAGTTCTTAATGAGCAGTTCTTC | CASSLIAGVLNEQFF
- | TRBJ2-1 | TRBV10-1 | - | TGCGCCAGCCACTCCCCCGGCTCCTACAATGAGCAGTTCTTC | CASHSPGSYNEQFF
- | TRBJ2-3 | TRBV28 | - | TGTGCCAGCATGGCCCTTACAGATACGCAGTATTTT | CASMALTDTQYF
- | TRBJ1-2 | TRBV18 | - | TGTGCCAGCTCAGCCCTTTCGGACAGAAACTCCTTTAACTATGGCTACACCTTC | CASSALSDRNSFNYGYTF
- | TRBJ2-5 | TRBV19 | - | TGTGCTACTTCAGAGCGGATGCGGGAGACCCAGTACTTC | CATSERMRETQYF
- | TRBJ2-7 | TRBV5-1 | TRBD2 | TGCGCCAGCAGCTTGAGGGTCTGGCGGGGGGCCTACGAGCAGTACTTC | CASSLRVWRGAYEQYF
- | TRBJ2-3 | TRBV6-5 | - | TGTGCCAGCAGGTCCGGGGTCACAGATACGCAGTATTTT | CASRSGVTDTQYF
- | TRBJ2-6 | TRBV15 | TRBD1 | TGTGCCACCAGCCCCAGGGGGCCCGCTCTGGGGGCCAACGTCCTGACTTTC | CATSPRGPALGANVLTF
- | TRBJ2-4 | TRBV11-2 | TRBD2 | TGTGCCAGCAGCCCTAGCGGGAGGGGCTTCAAAAACATTCAGTACTTC | CASSPSGRGFKNIQYF
- | TRBJ2-7 | TRBV9 | - | TGTGCCAGCAGCGTAGATGGCTCTCCCTACGAGCAGTACTTC | CASSVDGSPYEQYF
- | TRBJ2-1 | TRBV4-2 | - | TGTGCCAGCAGCCGTAGAGCGGACTCCTACAATGAGCAGTTCTTC | CASSRRADSYNEQFF
- | TRBJ1-5 | TRBV7-2 | - | TGTGCCAGCAGCCCGTCGTCAGGGGAGCCCGGCTATCAGCCCCAGCATTTT | CASSPSSGEPGYQPQHF
- | TRBJ1-3 | TRBV9 | TRBD1 | TGTGCCAGCACTCGATCCCCCGGGACAGACGCGGGCACCATATATTTT | CASTRSPGTDAGTIYF
- | TRBJ2-4 | TRBV5-4 | TRBD1 | TGTGCCAGCAGCTTGGGACGGGACAGGGCAAAAATTCAGTACTTC | CASSLGRDRAKIQYF
- | TRBJ2-4 | TRBV30 | - | TGTGCCTGGAGCTCATTCGGCAAAAACATTCAGTACTTC | CAWSSFGKNIQYF
- | TRBJ1-2 | TRBV30 | - | TGTGCCTGGAGTAAAGGGGAGGGTTGGCGGACGGATGGCTACACCTTC | CAWSKGEGWRTDGYTF
- | TRBJ2-7 | TRBV5-1 | - | TGCGCCAGCAGCTTGAACGGTTACGAGCAGTACTTC | CASSLNGYEQYF
few | TRBJ2-2 | TRBV11-2 | TRBD1 | TGTGCCAGCAGCTTGGTACAGGGGGGCCTGTTTTTT | CASSLVQGGLFF
- | TRBJ2-7 | TRBV5-1 | - | TGCGCCAGCAGCCCAGACAAAACCTACGAGCAGTACTTC | CASSPDKTYEQYF
- | TRBJ1-1 | TRBV11-1 | - | TGTGCCAGCAGCCAGGGCGCGAACACTGAAGCTTTCTTT | CASSQGANTEAFF
- | TRBJ1-6 | TRBV30 | TRBD1 | TGTGCCTGCGCAGGACAGGGTTTCTCACCCCTCCACTTT | CACAGQGFSPLHF
- | TRBJ2-6 | TRBV19 | - | TGTGCCAGTAGTATAGTACGACTTTTGACTTCTGGGGCCAACGTCCTGACTTTC | CASSIVRLLTSGANVLTF
- | TRBJ2-3 | TRBV2 | - | TGTGCCAGCAGAAGACAGGCTAGCACAGATACGCAGTATTTT | CASRRQASTDTQYF
- | TRBJ2-7 | TRBV10-3 | - | TGTGCCATCAGCAGGACAGCCGCATCCTACGAGCAGTACTTC | CAISRTAASYEQYF
- | TRBJ2-7 | TRBV19 | TRBD1 | TGTGCCAGTAGTACACCCCCGGGACAGGGGCCAAGCTCCTACGAGCAGTACTTC | CASSTPPGQGPSSYEQYF
- | TRBJ1-1 | TRBV6-5 | TRBD1 | TGTGCCAGCAGTTACGGGAAGACAGGGGGTACTGAAGCTTTCTTT | CASSYGKTGGTEAFF
- | TRBJ1-5 | TRBV18 | TRBD1 | TGTGCCAGCTCACCGGGACAGGGGAGGGACGAGGGCGGCAATCAGCCCCAGCATTTT | CASSPGQGRDEGGNQPQHF
- | TRBJ1-4 | TRBV6-1 | - | TGTGCCAGCAGGTCGAGCGGGAGGCAACTGTTTTTT | CASRSSGRQLFF
many | TRBJ1-1 | TRBV5-1 | - | TGCGCCAGCAGCTTGGGGGGGCGGAAGAACACTGAAGCTTTCTTT | CASSLGGRKNTEAFF